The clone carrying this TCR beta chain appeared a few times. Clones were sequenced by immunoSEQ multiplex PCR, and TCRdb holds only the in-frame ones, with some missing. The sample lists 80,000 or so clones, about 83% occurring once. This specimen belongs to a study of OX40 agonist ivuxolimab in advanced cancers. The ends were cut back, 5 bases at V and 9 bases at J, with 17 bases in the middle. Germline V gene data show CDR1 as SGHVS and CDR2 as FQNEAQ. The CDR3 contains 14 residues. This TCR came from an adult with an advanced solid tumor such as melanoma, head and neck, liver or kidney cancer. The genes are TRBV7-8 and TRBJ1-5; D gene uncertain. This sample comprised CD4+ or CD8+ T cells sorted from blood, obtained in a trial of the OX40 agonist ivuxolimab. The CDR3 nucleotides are TGTGCCAGCAGCCCCGGACTTCCCGTCCGGCCCCAGCATTTT. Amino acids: CASSPGLPVRPQHF.